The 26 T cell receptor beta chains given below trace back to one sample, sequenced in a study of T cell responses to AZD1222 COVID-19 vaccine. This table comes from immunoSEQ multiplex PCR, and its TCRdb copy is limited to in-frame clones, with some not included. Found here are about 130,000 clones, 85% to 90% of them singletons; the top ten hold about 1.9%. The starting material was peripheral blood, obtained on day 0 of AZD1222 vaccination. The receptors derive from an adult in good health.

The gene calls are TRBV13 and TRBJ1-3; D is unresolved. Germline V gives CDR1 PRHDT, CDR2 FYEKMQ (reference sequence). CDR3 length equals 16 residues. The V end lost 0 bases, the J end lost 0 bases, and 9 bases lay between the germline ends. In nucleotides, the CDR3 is TGTGCCAGCAGCTTAGGTACGGATCTCTCTGGAAACACCATATATTTT. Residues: CASSLGTDLSGNTIYF.

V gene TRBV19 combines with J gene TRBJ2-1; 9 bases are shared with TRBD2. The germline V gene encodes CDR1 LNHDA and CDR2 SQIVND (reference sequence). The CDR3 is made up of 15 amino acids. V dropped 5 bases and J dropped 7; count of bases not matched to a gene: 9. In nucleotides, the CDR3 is TGTGCCAGTAGTGTAAGGCGGGAGGGCCTGAATGAGCAGTTCTTC. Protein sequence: CASSVRREGLNEQFF. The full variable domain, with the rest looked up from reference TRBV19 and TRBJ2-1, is DGGITQSPKYLFRKEGQNVTLSCEQNLNHDAMYWYRQDPGQGLRLIYYSQIVNDFQKGDIAEGYSVSREKKESFPLTVTSAQKNPTAFYLCASSVRREGLNEQFFGPGTRLTVL.

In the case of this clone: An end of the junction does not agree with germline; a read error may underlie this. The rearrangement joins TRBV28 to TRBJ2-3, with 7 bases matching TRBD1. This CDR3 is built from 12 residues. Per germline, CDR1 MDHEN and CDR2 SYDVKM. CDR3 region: CASSLSTGSPFF. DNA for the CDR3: TGTGCCAGCAGTTTATCGACAGGGAGTCCTTTTTTT.

CDR3 DNA: TGCGCCAGCAGCTTTACAGGGGCGCCCGGGTTAGATGGCTACACCTTC. Translated, it gives CASSFTGAPGLDGYTF. V and J are TRBV5-1 and TRBJ1-2; 7 bases align to TRBD1. This CDR3 is built from 16 residues. J was trimmed by 6 bases and V by 2 bases; bases with no gene match: 13. CDR1 and CDR2 from the germline V gene are SGHRS and YFSETQ.

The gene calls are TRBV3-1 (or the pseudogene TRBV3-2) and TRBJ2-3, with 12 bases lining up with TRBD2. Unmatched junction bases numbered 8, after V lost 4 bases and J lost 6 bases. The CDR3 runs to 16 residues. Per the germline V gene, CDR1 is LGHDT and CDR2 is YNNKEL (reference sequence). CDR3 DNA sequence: TGTGCCAGCAGCCCATTCCTAGCGGGAGGGCCGGATACGCAGTATTTT. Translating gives CASSPFLAGGPDTQYF.

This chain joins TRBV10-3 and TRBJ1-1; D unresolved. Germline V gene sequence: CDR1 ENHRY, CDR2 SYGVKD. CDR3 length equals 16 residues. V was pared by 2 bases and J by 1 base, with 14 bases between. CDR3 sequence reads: CAISERTGQTNTEAFF. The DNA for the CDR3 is TGTGCCATCAGTGAGCGAACGGGTCAGACGAACACTGAAGCTTTCTTT.

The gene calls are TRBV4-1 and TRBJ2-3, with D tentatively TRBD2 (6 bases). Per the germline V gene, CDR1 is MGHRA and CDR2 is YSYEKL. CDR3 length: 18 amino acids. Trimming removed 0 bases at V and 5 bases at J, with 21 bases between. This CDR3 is CASSQEDLTRTIKDTQYF. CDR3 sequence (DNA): TGCGCCAGCAGCCAAGAAGATCTCACCCGGACTATAAAAGATACGCAGTATTTT.

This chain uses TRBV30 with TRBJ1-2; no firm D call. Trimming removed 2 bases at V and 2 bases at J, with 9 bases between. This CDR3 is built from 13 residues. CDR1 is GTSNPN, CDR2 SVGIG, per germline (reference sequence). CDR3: CAWSPLNNYGYTF. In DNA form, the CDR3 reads TGTGCCTGGAGTCCGCTGAACAACTATGGCTACACCTTC.

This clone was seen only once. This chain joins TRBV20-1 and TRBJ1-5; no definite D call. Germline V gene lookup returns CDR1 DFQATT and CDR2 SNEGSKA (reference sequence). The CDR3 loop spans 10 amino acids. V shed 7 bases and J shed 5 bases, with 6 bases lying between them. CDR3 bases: TGCAGTGTCGAGGATCAGCCCCAGCATTTT. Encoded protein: CSVEDQPQHF.

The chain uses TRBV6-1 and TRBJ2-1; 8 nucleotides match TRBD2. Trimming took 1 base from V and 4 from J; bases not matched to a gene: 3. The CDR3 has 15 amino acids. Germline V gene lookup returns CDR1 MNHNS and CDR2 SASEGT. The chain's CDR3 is CASSEERERYNEQFF. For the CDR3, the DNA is TGTGCCAGCAGTGAAGAGCGGGAGAGATACAATGAGCAGTTCTTC.

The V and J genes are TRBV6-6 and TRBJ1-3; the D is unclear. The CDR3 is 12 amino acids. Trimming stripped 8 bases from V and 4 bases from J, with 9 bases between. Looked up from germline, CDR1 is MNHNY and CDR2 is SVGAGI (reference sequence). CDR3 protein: CASGMSGNTIYF. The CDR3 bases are TGTGCCAGCGGGATGTCCGGAAACACCATATATTTT.

The CDR3 loop reads CASSEGSGRTYNEQFF. Here the CDR3 DNA reads TGTGCCAGCAGCGAAGGAAGCGGGAGGACCTACAATGAGCAGTTCTTC. The gene calls are TRBV5-4 and TRBJ2-1; 9 positions match TRBD2. The CDR3 has 16 amino acids. The germline CDR1 and CDR2 sequences are SGHNT and YYREEE (reference sequence). J gave up 2 bases and V 4 bases, and 7 bases lay outside the gene matches.

The CDR3 loop reads CASSARQAVSGNTIYF. CDR3 DNA: TGTGCCAGCAGCGCCCGACAGGCCGTCTCTGGAAACACCATATATTTT. This chain connects TRBV11-2 to TRBJ1-3; tentative D call: TRBD1 (6 bases). The germline V and J ends were trimmed by 5 bases and 0 bases, with 14 bases remaining between them. CDR1 SGHAT and CDR2 FQNNGV come from the germline V gene. The CDR3 is 16 amino acids.

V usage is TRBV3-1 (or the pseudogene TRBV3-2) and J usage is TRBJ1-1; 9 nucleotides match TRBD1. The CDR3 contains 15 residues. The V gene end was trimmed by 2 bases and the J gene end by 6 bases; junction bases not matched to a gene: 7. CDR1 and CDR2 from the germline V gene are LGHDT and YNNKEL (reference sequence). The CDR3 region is CASSQTDRGRSEAFF. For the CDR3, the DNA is TGTGCCAGCAGCCAAACCGACAGGGGGAGGTCTGAAGCTTTCTTT.

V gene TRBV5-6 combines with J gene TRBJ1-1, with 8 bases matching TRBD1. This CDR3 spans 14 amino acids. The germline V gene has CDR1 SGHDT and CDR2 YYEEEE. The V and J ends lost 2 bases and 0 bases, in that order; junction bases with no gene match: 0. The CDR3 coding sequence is TGTGCCAGCAGCTTCAGGGGGCTGAACACTGAAGCTTTCTTT. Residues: CASSFRGLNTEAFF.

The CDR3 coding sequence is TGCAGCGTTCGCGACAGGGCCCATGAAGCTTTCTTT. Translation gives CSVRDRAHEAFF. The rearrangement links TRBV29-1 to TRBJ1-1; 7 nucleotides agree with TRBD1. The CDR3 length is 12 residues. Germline CDR1 reads SQVTM; CDR2 reads ANQGSEA. The J segment lost 7 bases and the V segment lost 5 bases, leaving 7 bases of the junction unmatched.

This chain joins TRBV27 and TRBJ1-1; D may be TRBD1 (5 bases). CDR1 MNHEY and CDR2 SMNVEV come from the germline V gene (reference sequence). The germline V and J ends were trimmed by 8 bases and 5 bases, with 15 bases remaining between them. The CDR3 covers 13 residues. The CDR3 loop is CASASSGGTEAFF. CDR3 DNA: TGTGCCAGCGCAAGCTCGGGGGGGACTGAAGCTTTCTTT.

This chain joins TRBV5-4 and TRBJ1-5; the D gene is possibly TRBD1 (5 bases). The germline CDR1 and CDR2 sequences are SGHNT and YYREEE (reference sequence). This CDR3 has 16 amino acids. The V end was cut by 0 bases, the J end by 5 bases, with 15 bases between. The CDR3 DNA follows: TGTGCCAGCAGCTTGGGAGGGGACTTTAGGGATCAGCCCCAGCATTTT. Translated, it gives CASSLGGDFRDQPQHF. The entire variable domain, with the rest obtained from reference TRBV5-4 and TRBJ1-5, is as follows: ETGVTQSPTHLIKTRGQQVTLRCSSQSGHNTVSWYQQALGQGPQFIFQYYREEENGRGNFPPRFSGLQFPNYSSELNVNALELDDSALYLCASSLGGDFRDQPQHFGDGTRLSIL.

The CDR3 here is CASSFGVTNEKLFF. For the CDR3, the DNA is TGTGCCAGCAGTTTTGGTGTAACTAATGAAAAACTGTTTTTT. The chain uses TRBV28 and TRBJ1-4; D uncertain. Trimming stripped 3 bases from V and 1 base from J, with 6 bases between. This CDR3 spans 14 amino acids. Germline assignment: CDR1 MDHEN and CDR2 SYDVKM. Drawing the rest from reference TRBV28 and TRBJ1-4, the complete variable domain is DVKVTQSSRYLVKRTGEKVFLECVQDMDHENMFWYRQDPGLGLRLIYFSYDVKMKEKGDIPEGYSVSREKKERFSLILESASTNQTSMYLCASSFGVTNEKLFFGSGTQLSVL.

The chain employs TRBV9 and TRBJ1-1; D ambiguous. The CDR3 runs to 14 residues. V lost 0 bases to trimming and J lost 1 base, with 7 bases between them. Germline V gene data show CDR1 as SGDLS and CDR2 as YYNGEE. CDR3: CASSVGQRNTEAFF. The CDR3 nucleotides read TGTGCCAGCAGCGTAGGCCAGCGGAACACTGAAGCTTTCTTT.

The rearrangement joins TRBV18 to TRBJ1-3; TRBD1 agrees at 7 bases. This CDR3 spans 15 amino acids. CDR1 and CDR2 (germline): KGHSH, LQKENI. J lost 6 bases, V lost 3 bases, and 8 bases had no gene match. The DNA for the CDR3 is TGTGCCAGCTCACCGGTCCGTGACAGGGAAAACACCATATATTTT. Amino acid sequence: CASSPVRDRENTIYF.

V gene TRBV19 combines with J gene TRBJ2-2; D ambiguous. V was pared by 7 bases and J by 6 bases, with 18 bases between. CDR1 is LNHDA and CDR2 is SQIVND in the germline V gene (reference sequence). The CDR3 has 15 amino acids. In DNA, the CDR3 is TGTGCCAGTACCTGGGCCCCCAAGGGCGCCGGGGAGCTGTTTTTT. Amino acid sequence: CASTWAPKGAGELFF.

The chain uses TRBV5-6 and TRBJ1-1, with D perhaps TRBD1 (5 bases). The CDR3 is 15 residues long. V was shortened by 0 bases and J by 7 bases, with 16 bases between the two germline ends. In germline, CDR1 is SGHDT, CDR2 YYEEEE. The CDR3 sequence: CASSLAGTGGFEAFF. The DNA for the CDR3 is TGTGCCAGCAGCTTGGCCGGGACCGGCGGTTTTGAAGCTTTCTTT.

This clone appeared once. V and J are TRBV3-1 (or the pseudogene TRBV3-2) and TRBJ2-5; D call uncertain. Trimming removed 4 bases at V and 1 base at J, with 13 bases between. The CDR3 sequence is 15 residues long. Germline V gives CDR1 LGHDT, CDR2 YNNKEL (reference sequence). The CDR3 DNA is TGTGCCAGCAGCCCCCCAGAAGGGTTCCAAGAGACCCAGTACTTC. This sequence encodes CASSPPEGFQETQYF.

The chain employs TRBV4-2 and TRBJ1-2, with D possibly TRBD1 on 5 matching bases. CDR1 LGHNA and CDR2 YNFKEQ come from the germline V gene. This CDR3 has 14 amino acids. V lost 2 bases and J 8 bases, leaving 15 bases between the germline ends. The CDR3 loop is CASSQNQGPNGYTF. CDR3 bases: TGTGCCAGCAGCCAAAACCAGGGTCCGAACGGCTACACCTTC.

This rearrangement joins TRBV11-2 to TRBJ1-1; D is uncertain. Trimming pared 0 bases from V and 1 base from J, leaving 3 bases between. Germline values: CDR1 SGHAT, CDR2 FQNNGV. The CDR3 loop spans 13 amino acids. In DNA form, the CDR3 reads TGTGCCAGCAGCTTAGAGGAGAACACTGAAGCTTTCTTT. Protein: CASSLEENTEAFF.